What follows describes a single TCR beta chain. Its specificity is unknown. The germline CDR1 and CDR2 sequences are DFQATT and SNEGSKA (reference sequence). The CDR3 extends over 13 amino acids. The record originates from a study of CXCR3-negative and CXCR3-positive naive CD8 T cells. Study-wide results and caveats: TRBV-TRBJ usage was alike in naive CXCR3-negative and CXCR3-positive cells but differed in memory cells. The study inferred TCR strength from TRB CDR3 properties and found comparable surface CD5 between naive subsets. Relative to CXCR3-negative naive cells, CXCR3-positive naive cells had more hydrophobic TRB CDR3s.

Carrying UMI labels, the TRB cDNA libraries were prepared through 5' RACE. Reanalyzing the 5' RACE reads, TCRdb keeps one entry per CDR3 protein, without DNA. This specimen shows some 150,000 distinct CDR3 sequences; the ten leading clones hold 0.4% to 0.5%. Sequences were obtained from naive CXCR3+ CD8+ T cells from blood. Regarding subset: CD45RO-CCR7+CD27+CD95- naive CD8+ T cells expressing CXCR3 (TNR3+). This clonotype originated in a human donor in good health. Some clones in this sample may be carry-over from other donors' samples. The chain has TRBV20-1 and TRBJ2-7. This CDR3 is CSARVGRSYEQYF.